A single T cell receptor beta chain is shown here with its context. There is no known antigen for this receptor. Its ends do not fully match the called genes, so a read error is possible. The entry originates in a study of T cell repertoires in cytomegalovirus infection (dated by TCRdb to about 2019). Concerning the study at large: Donor HLA type was relevant to the analysis, because carriage of CMV infection together with the matching HLA type was indicated by public TCR beta signatures. Study-wide conclusions, independent of this receptor: In the ex vivo response, HLA-C-restricted CMV-specific TCR beta clonotypes were dominant, and in two of eight donors the single most frequent clonotype came from this HLA-C-restricted group. In both this cohort and an independent approximately 370-donor cohort, the cumulative frequency of public TCR beta family members distinguished carriers of CMV infection plus the relevant HLA type.

TCRdb names Illumina HiSeq 1500 as the instrument used. TCRdb trimmed the raw reads at Q25, called clones with MiXCR and kept productive beta chains. Identical CDR3 protein sequences are pooled into one entry, listed with their most common genes and DNA. The table for this sample lists around 740,000 distinct CDR3 sequences; under 40% of them were counted only once. The ten largest clonotypes hold 2.8% of the sample. The source of this sequence is a human donor in good health (CMV status not recorded). Some clones in this sample may be carry-over from other donors' samples. Sequencing was done on a sample of PBMCs.

The sequenced DNA is TGTGCCAGCAGGACGGGACAATTTGGCTACAACTTC. Protein translation: CASRTGQFGYNF. The chain is made from TRBV28 and TRBJ1-2; D gene: possibly TRBD1, on 6 matching bases. The CDR1 and CDR2 encoded by the germline V gene are MDHEN and SYDVKM. The CDR3 spans 12 residues, from the cysteine through the phenylalanine. The CDR3 DNA has 36 bases and is translated from base 1.